This TCR beta chain was obtained from a study of beta chain features in type 1 diabetes. For the study at large: The patient and healthy donor groups were comparable for age, gender and cell yields. Points from the study as a whole: More deletions and fewer insertions at VDJ junctions were seen in type 1 diabetes patients. Among patients with Type 1 diabetes, TCRB CDR3s were moderately but significantly shorter in every one of the four CD4+ subsets.

The sequenced template was cDNA made from the entire isolated RNA. Libraries were prepared by immunoSEQ multiplex PCR; TCRdb keeps only in-frame clonotypes and omits some of them. This table holds 400,000 to 600,000 clones, over 25% found once. The purity of all sorted populations exceeded 98%. The CDR3 runs to 15 residues. V was trimmed by 1 base and J by 4 bases, leaving 13 bases between them. The V gene's germline CDR1 is MNHNS and CDR2 SASEGT. About this clone itself: Its antigen is undetermined.

J is TRBJ2-5 and V is TRBV6-1, with a possible D match to TRBD2 (5 bases). This sequence was found in a man in his late teens or twenties in good health. The sample comprised naive CD4+ T cells from blood. CDR3 region: CASSEVAPAGETQYF. For the CDR3, the DNA is TGTGCCAGCAGTGAAGTGGCTCCGGCGGGAGAGACCCAGTACTTC.